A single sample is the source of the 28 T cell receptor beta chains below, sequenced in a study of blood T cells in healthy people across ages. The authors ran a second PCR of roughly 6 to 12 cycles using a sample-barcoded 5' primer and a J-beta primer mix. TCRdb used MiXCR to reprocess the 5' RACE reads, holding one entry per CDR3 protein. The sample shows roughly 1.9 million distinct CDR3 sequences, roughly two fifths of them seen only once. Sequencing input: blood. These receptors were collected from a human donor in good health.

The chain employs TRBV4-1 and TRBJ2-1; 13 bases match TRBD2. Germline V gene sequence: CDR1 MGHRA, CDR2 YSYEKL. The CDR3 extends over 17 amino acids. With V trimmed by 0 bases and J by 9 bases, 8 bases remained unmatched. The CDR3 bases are TGCGCCAGCAGCCAAGAGGGAACTAGCGGGGGGGCCGCTGAGCAGTTCTTC. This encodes CASSQEGTSGGAAEQFF.

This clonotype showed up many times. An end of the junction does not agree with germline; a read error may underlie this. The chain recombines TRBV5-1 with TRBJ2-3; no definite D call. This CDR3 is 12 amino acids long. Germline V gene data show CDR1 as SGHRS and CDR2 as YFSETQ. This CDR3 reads CASSLITDTQYF. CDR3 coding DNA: TGTGCCAGCAGCTTAATCACAGATACGCAGTATTTT.

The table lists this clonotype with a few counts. CDR3 sequence: CASSLLAGMGNEQFF. The CDR3 DNA follows: TGTGCCAGCAGCCTGCTAGCGGGGATGGGCAATGAGCAGTTCTTC. This chain uses TRBV7-9 with TRBJ2-1, with 9 bases lining up with TRBD2. Germline V gene sequence: CDR1 SEHNR, CDR2 FQNEAQ (reference sequence). Unmatched junction bases numbered 8, after V lost 5 bases and J lost 6 bases. CDR3 size: 15 residues.

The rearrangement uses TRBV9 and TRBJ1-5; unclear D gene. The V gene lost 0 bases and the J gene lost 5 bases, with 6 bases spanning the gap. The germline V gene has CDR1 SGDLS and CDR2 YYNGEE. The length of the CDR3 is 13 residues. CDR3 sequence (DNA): TGTGCCAGCAGCGTAGCTGGCCATCAGCCCCAGCATTTT. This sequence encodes CASSVAGHQPQHF. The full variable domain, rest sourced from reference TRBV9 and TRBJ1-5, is DSGVTQTPKHLITATGQRVTLRCSPRSGDLSVYWYQQSLDQGLQFLIQYYNGEERAKGNILERFSAQQFPDLHSELNLSSLELGDSALYFCASSVAGHQPQHFGDGTRLSIL.

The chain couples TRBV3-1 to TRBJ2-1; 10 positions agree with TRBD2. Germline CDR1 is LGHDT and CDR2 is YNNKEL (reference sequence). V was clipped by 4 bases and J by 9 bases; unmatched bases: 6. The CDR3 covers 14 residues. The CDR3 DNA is TGTGCCAGCAGCCCTAGCGGGGGTCCCGCTGAGCAGTTCTTC. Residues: CASSPSGGPAEQFF.

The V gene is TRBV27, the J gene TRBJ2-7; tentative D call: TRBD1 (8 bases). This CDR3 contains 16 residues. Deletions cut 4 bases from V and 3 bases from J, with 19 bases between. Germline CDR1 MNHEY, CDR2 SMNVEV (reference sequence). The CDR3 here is CASSSQPDREGYEQYF. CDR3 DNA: TGTGCCAGCAGTTCCCAGCCGGACAGGGAGGGCTACGAGCAGTACTTC.

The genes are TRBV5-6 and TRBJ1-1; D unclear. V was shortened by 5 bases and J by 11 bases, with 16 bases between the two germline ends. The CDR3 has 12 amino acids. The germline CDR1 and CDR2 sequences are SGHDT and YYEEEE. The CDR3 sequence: CASRKGGLGAFF. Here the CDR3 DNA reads TGTGCCAGCAGAAAAGGAGGGCTGGGGGCTTTCTTT.

The CDR3 region is CASSSARPSSYNEQYF. CDR3 sequence (DNA): TGTGCCAGCAGCTCAGCCCGGCCTAGCTCCTACAATGAGCAGTACTTC. This rearrangement joins TRBV7-2 to TRBJ2-1; the D gene is possibly TRBD2 (5 bases). The J call may not be correct, given that the DNA end is closer to TRBJ2-7. The CDR3 loop spans 16 amino acids. CDR1 SGHTA and CDR2 FQGNSA come from the germline V gene.

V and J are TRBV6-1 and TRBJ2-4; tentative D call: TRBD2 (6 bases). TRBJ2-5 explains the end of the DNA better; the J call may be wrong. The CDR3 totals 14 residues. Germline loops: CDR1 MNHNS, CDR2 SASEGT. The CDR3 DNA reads TGTGCCAGCAGGCGGGACCATAAAAGGGAGACCCAGTACTTC. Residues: CASRRDHKRETQYF.

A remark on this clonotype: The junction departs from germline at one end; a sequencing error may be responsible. This CDR3 is CSVGAGWGMNTGAFF. As DNA, the CDR3 is TGCAGCGTTGGGGCGGGATGGGGTATGAACACTGGAGCTTTCTTT. The chain carries TRBV29-1 and TRBJ1-1, with unresolved D. The CDR3 is 15 residues long. Per germline, CDR1 SQVTM and CDR2 ANQGSEA.

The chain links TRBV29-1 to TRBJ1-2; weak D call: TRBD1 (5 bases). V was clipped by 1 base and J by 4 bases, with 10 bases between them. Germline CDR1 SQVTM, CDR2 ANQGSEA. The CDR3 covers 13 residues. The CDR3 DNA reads TGCAGCGTTGAAGCCGGGGGACCCTATGGCTACACCTTC. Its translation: CSVEAGGPYGYTF. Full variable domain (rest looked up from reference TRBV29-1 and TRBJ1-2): SAVISQKPSRDICQRGTSLTIQCQVDSQVTMMFWYRQQPGQSLTLIATANQGSEATYESGFVIDKFPISRPNLTFSTLTVSNMSPEDSSIYLCSVEAGGPYGYTFGSGTRLTVV.

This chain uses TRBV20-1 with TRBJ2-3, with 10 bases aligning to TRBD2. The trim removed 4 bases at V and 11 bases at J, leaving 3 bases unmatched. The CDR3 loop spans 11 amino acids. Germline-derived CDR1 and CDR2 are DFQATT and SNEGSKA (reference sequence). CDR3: CSATLAGGQYF. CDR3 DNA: TGCAGTGCTACATTAGCGGGGGGGCAGTATTTT.

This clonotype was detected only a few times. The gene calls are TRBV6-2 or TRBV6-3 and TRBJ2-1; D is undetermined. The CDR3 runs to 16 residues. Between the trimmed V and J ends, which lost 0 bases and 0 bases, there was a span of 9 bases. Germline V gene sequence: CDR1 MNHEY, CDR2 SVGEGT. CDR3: CASSYSFSSSYNEQFF. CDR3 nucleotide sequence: TGTGCCAGCAGTTACTCCTTTTCGAGCTCCTACAATGAGCAGTTCTTC.

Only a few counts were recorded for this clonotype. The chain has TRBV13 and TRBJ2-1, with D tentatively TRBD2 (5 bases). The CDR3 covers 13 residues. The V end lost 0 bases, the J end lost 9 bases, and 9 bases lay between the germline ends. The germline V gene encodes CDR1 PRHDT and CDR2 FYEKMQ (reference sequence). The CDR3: CASSLGPAGEQFF. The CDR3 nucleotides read TGTGCCAGCAGCTTAGGCCCGGCGGGTGAGCAGTTCTTC.

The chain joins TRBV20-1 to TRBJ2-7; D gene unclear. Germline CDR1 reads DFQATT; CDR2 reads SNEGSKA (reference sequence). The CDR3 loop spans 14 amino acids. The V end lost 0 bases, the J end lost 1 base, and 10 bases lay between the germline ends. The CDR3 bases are TGCAGTGCTAGAGACCGGACGGATTCCTACGAGCAGTACTTC. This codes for CSARDRTDSYEQYF.

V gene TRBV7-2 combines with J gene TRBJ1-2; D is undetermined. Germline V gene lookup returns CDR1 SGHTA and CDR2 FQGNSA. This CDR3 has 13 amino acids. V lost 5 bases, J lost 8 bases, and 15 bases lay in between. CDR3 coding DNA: TGTGCCAGCAGCGAGGACCTTGAGGGCGGCTACACCTTC. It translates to CASSEDLEGGYTF.

The CDR3 loop is CASSLYGGLNNEQFF. CDR3 DNA: TGTGCCAGCAGTTTATACGGGGGGCTAAATAATGAGCAGTTCTTC. The chain is built from TRBV12-3 or TRBV12-4 and TRBJ2-1, with D possibly TRBD2 on 7 matching bases. Trimming removed 2 bases at V and 7 bases at J, with 15 bases between. The CDR3 has 15 residues.

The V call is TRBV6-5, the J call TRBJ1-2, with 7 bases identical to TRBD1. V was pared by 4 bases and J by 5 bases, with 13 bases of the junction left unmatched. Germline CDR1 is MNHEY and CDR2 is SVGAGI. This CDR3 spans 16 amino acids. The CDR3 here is CASSFAPFTGDYGYTF. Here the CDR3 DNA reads TGTGCCAGCAGTTTCGCCCCTTTTACAGGGGATTATGGCTACACCTTC.

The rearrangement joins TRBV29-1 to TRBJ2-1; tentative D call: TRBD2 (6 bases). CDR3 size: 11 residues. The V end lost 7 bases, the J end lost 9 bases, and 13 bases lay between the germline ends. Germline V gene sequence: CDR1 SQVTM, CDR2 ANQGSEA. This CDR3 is CSAGDSREQFF. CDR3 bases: TGCAGCGCCGGGGACTCTCGTGAGCAGTTCTTC.

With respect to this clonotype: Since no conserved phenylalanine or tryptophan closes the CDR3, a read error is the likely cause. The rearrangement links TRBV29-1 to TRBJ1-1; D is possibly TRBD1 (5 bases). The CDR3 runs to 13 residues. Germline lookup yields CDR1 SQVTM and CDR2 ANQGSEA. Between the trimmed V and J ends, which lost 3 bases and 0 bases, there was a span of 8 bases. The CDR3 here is CSVDGGLNTEAFL. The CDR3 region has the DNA TGCAGCGTTGACGGGGGACTGAACACTGAAGCTTTCTTG.

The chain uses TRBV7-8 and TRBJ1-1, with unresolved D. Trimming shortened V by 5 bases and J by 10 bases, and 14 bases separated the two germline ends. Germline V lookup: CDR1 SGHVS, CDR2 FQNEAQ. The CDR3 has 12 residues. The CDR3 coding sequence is TGTGCCAGCAGCCCGCTACGACCTGGAGCTTTCTTT. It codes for CASSPLRPGAFF.

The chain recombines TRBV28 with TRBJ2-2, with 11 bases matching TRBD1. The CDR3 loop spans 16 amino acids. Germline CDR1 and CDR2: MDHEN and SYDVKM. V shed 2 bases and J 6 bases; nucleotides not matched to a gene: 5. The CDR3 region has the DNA TGTGCCAGCAGTTTAACCGGGACAGGGGGGTCCGGGGAGCTGTTTTTT. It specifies CASSLTGTGGSGELFF.

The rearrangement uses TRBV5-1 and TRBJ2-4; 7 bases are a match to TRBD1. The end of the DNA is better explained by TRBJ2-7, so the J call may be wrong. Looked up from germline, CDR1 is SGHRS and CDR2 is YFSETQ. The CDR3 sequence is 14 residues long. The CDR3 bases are TGCGCCAGCAGCGGCCCGGGACAGACCTACGAGCAGTACTTC. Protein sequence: CASSGPGQTYEQYF.

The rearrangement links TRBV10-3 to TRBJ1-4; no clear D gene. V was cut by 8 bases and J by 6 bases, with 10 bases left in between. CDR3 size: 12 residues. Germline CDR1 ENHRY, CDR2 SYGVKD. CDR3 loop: CAIGPRDEKLFF. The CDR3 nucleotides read TGTGCCATCGGCCCCCGGGATGAAAAACTGTTTTTT.

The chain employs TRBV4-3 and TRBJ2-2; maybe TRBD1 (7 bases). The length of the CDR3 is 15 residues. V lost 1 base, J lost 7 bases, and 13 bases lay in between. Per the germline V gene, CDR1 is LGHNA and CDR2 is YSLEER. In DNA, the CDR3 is TGCGCCAGCAGCCAAGTCGCAGGGGGGAACGGGGAGCTGTTTTTT. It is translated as CASSQVAGGNGELFF.

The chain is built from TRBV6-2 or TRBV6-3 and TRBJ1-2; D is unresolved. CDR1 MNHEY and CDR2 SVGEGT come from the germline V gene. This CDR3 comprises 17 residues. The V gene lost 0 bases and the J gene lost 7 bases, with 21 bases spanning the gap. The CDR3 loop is CASSYSFWASSSLGYTF. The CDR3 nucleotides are TGTGCCAGCAGTTACTCTTTTTGGGCCTCTTCTTCTCTTGGCTACACCTTC.

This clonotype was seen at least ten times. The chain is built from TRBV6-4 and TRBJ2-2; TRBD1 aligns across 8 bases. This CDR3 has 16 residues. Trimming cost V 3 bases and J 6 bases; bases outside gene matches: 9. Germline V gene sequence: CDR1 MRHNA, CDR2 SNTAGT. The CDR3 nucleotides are TGTGCCAGCAGTGAGACTACAGGGGGTCAACCCGGGGAGCTGTTTTTT. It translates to CASSETTGGQPGELFF.

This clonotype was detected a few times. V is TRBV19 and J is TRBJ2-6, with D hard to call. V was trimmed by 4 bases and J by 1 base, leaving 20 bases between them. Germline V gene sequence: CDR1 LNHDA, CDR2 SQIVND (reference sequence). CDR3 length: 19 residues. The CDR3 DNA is TGTGCCAGTAGTACCCCCCGGAGACAATTAAAGTCTGGGGCCAACGTCCTGACTTTC. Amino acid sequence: CASSTPRRQLKSGANVLTF.